This paragraph covers one T cell receptor beta chain sequence. Its antigen is not known. Per germline, CDR1 ENHRY and CDR2 SYGVKD. V was clipped by 0 bases and J by 0 bases, with 5 bases between them. The CDR3 extends over 14 amino acids. This sample was included in a study of cytomegalovirus exposure and HLA in healthy donors. Study results and caveats: TCR beta chains associated with HLA were, in a later analysis, more clonally expanded than equally common others.

Primers included in the PCR were 60 Vbeta and 13 Jbeta primers. Data came from immunoSEQ multiplex PCR; TCRdb stores just in-frame clones and leaves some out. The table includes approximately 90,000 clones, 7.5% to 8.5% detected once. This receptor was identified in a man aged 45-65 years in good health and CMV-seronegative. The chain recombines TRBV10-3 with TRBJ1-1, with no clear D. The sample was PBMCs. The chain's CDR3 is CAISESTMNTEAFF. Written as DNA, the CDR3 is TGTGCCATCAGTGAGTCCACAATGAACACTGAAGCTTTCTTT.